Listed here are 22 T cell receptor beta chains from one sample, sequenced in a study of neurological immune-mediated disorders. TCRdb processed the 5' RACE reads anew with MiXCR; each CDR3 protein has one entry. The sample has 15,000 to 20,000 distinct CDR3 sequences, about 15% seen once. Sequencing input: CD4+ T cells from blood. The receptors stem from a woman between 55 and 75 years old with HTLV-1-associated myelopathy (HAM/TSP).

In this sample, this clonotype turned up many times. This chain uses TRBV5-1 with TRBJ2-3; no clear D. The CDR3 spans 16 residues. The V gene lost 4 bases and the J gene lost 2 bases, with 17 bases spanning the gap. Germline V gives CDR1 SGHRS, CDR2 YFSETQ. Here the CDR3 DNA reads TGCGCCAGCAGCCCTGGGGTAATGGGGATCACAGATACGCAGTATTTT. It yields the protein CASSPGVMGITDTQYF. The variable domain in full, completed from reference TRBV5-1 and TRBJ2-3, reads KAGVTQTPRYLIKTRGQQVTLSCSPISGHRSVSWYQQTPGQGLQFLFEYFSETQRNKGNFPGRFSGRQFSNSRSEMNVSTLELGDSALYLCASSPGVMGITDTQYFGPGTRLTVL.

This clonotype was observed at least ten times. The chain has TRBV4-1 and TRBJ2-7; D not certain. This CDR3 has 15 residues. Between the trimmed V and J ends, which lost 4 bases and 1 base, there was a span of 14 bases. Germline CDR1 is MGHRA and CDR2 is YSYEKL. CDR3 in amino acids: CASSPQVTGSYEQYF. In DNA form, the CDR3 reads TGCGCCAGCAGCCCCCAAGTTACGGGTTCCTACGAGCAGTACTTC.

This clonotype was counted ten times or more. The chain links TRBV29-1 to TRBJ2-1, with 12 bases matching TRBD1. The V gene end was trimmed by 7 bases and the J gene end by 8 bases; junction bases not matched to a gene: 6. Germline values: CDR1 SQVTM, CDR2 ANQGSEA. The CDR3 totals 13 residues. The CDR3 protein is CSEAGTGGYEQFF. CDR3 in DNA: TGCAGCGAGGCCGGGACAGGGGGCTATGAGCAGTTCTTC.

By sample fraction, this clonotype is medium-sized (0.01 to 0.1%). J is TRBJ2-1 and V is TRBV5-1; 13 nucleotides match TRBD2. The germline CDR1 and CDR2 sequences are SGHRS and YFSETQ. The V gene end was trimmed by 0 bases and the J gene end by 8 bases; junction bases not matched to a gene: 14. CDR3 length: 19 residues. CDR3 loop: CASSLGFSLAGGRSDEQFF. The CDR3 DNA is TGCGCCAGCAGCTTGGGCTTCTCACTAGCGGGAGGGCGTTCCGATGAGCAGTTCTTC.

The CDR3 is CSARTTDTQYF. The DNA for the CDR3 is TGCAGTGCTCGGACTACAGATACGCAGTATTTT. V usage is TRBV20-1 and J usage is TRBJ2-3; a weak D match, TRBD2 (5 bases). The germline gives CDR1 DFQATT, CDR2 SNEGSKA (reference sequence). CDR3 size: 11 residues. V lost 5 bases, J lost 3 bases, and 6 bases lay in between.

This clonotype was detected many times. This chain connects TRBV7-2 to TRBJ2-1; D is undetermined. The CDR3 is 13 residues long. Germline V CDR1 and CDR2: SGHTA, FQGNSA. Trimming stripped 9 bases from V and 8 bases from J, with 17 bases between. The CDR3 DNA reads TGTGCCAGTTCTGATCCCTCGAGCGATGAGCAGTTCTTC. Translation gives CASSDPSSDEQFF.

This clonotype was picked up many times. V and J are TRBV3-1 and TRBJ2-3; 8 nucleotides match TRBD2. There are 15 residues in the CDR3. Germline CDR1 reads LGHDT; CDR2 reads YNNKEL (reference sequence). V lost 4 bases, J lost 3 bases, and 6 bases stayed unmatched. The CDR3: CASSRRGGGTDTQYF. CDR3 in DNA: TGTGCCAGCAGCCGCCGGGGGGGAGGAACAGATACGCAGTATTTT.

This clonotype was recorded at least ten times. V usage is TRBV5-1 and J usage is TRBJ2-3; no reliable D call. V shed 0 bases and J shed 6 bases, with 8 bases lying between them. The CDR3 covers 13 residues. Germline values: CDR1 SGHRS, CDR2 YFSETQ. CDR3 amino acids: CASSLGTSDTQYF. The CDR3 DNA is TGCGCCAGCAGCTTGGGAACCTCGGATACGCAGTATTTT.

The table lists this clonotype with many counts. The J gene is TRBJ1-1, the V gene TRBV5-1, with TRBD1 matching over 9 bases. The V gene end was trimmed by 0 bases and the J gene end by 5 bases; junction bases not matched to a gene: 11. This CDR3 comprises 17 residues. The germline V gene has CDR1 SGHRS and CDR2 YFSETQ. CDR3 loop: CASSLGAPQGAGTEAFF. In DNA, the CDR3 is TGCGCCAGCAGCTTGGGGGCCCCACAGGGGGCGGGAACTGAAGCTTTCTTT.

This clonotype was recorded at least ten times. The chain is built from TRBV2 and TRBJ2-7, with a possible D match to TRBD2 (6 bases). Germline V gene sequence: CDR1 SNHLY, CDR2 FYNNEI. Trimming took 6 bases from V and 4 from J, leaving 13 bases between them. The CDR3 has 13 amino acids. The CDR3 region has the DNA TGTGCCAGCAGCGCCGGGACTGGGTACGAGCAGTACTTC. Translated: CASSAGTGYEQYF.

This clonotype was detected ten times or more. V and J are TRBV29-1 and TRBJ1-1; D is perhaps TRBD1 (5 bases). The germline V and J ends were trimmed by 4 bases and 3 bases, with 9 bases remaining between them. The CDR3 runs 12 residues. The germline CDR1 and CDR2 sequences are SQVTM and ANQGSEA. The CDR3 sequence is CSVGGVDTEAFF. The CDR3 DNA follows: TGCAGCGTTGGAGGGGTCGACACTGAAGCTTTCTTT.

In its sample, this clonotype ranks as medium-sized. The chain carries TRBV5-1 and TRBJ2-5, with D possibly being TRBD2 (5 bases). Germline V gene lookup returns CDR1 SGHRS and CDR2 YFSETQ. The CDR3 spans 15 residues. V lost 0 bases, J lost 1 base, and 10 bases lay in between. The DNA of the CDR3 is TGCGCCAGCAGCTTGGCCGTCGGGGTCCAAGAGACCCAGTACTTC. This sequence encodes CASSLAVGVQETQYF.

The rearrangement joins TRBV20-1 to TRBJ2-1; 7 bases map to TRBD2. Trimming removed 2 bases from V and 0 bases from J; junction bases left unmatched: 10. The CDR3 extends over 17 amino acids. The germline CDR1 and CDR2 sequences are DFQATT and SNEGSKA (reference sequence). Written as DNA, the CDR3 is TGCAGTGCTAGATGGAACACCGGGAGGAGCTCCTACAATGAGCAGTTCTTC. It specifies CSARWNTGRSSYNEQFF.

This clonotype has at least ten counts. This chain links TRBV7-2 with TRBJ2-7; 7 bases are a match to TRBD2. CDR3 length: 12 amino acids. The germline V gene encodes CDR1 SGHTA and CDR2 FQGNSA. With V trimmed by 0 bases and J by 9 bases, 2 bases remained unmatched. The CDR3 sequence: CASSLASGVQYF. DNA for the CDR3: TGTGCCAGCAGCTTAGCGAGCGGGGTGCAGTACTTC.

This clonotype was picked up many times. This rearrangement joins TRBV10-3 to TRBJ1-1, with 9 bases fitting TRBD1. J lost 4 bases, V lost 10 bases, and 4 bases had no gene match. The CDR3 totals 12 residues. The germline V gene has CDR1 ENHRY and CDR2 SYGVKD. The CDR3, as DNA: TGTGCCAGCCGGGACAGGGCCACTGAAGCTTTCTTT. It yields the protein CASRDRATEAFF.

Ten or more counts support this clonotype. V is TRBV5-1 and J is TRBJ1-4, with D unclear. This CDR3 is built from 14 residues. Germline V CDR1 and CDR2: SGHRS, YFSETQ. Trimming pared 2 bases from V and 3 bases from J, leaving 8 bases between. The CDR3 bases are TGCGCCAGCAGCTTACGAGCTGCTAATGAAAAACTGTTTTTT. It codes for CASSLRAANEKLFF.

In this sample, this clonotype turned up many times. The J gene is TRBJ1-2, the V gene TRBV12-5; a possible D gene is TRBD1 (5 bases). The V gene lost 0 bases and the J gene lost 4 bases, with 12 bases spanning the gap. The CDR3 sequence is 15 residues long. In germline, CDR1 is LGHNT, CDR2 FRNRAP. CDR3 loop: CASGLVQGLAYGYTF. Here the CDR3 DNA reads TGTGCTAGTGGTTTGGTGCAGGGTTTAGCCTATGGCTACACCTTC.

This clonotype was counted many times. The genes are TRBV20-1 and TRBJ1-1; D ambiguous. The CDR3 runs to 11 residues. Germline CDR1 is DFQATT and CDR2 is SNEGSKA (reference sequence). Trimming took 6 bases from V and 2 from J, leaving 7 bases between them. CDR3 amino acids: CSAPANTEAFF. CDR3 sequence (DNA): TGCAGTGCCCCAGCCAACACTGAAGCTTTCTTT.

This clonotype was observed many times. DNA for the CDR3: TGTGCCAGCAGCTTAGATAATCAGCCCCAGCATTTT. This codes for CASSLDNQPQHF. The chain links TRBV11-2 to TRBJ1-5, with D unresolved. V gave up 0 bases and J gave up 4 bases, with 1 base separating them. The CDR3 contains 12 residues. Germline V gene data show CDR1 as SGHAT and CDR2 as FQNNGV.

Comment on this clonotype: At one end, the junction sequence differs from germline, possibly due to a read error. The rearrangement uses TRBV5-6 and TRBJ2-2; no definite D call. CDR3 length equals 13 residues. Germline V gene lookup returns CDR1 SGHDT and CDR2 YYEEEE. The CDR3 reads CACSQHGTGELFF. CDR3 bases: TGTGCCTGCAGCCAGCATGGCACCGGGGAGCTGTTTTTT.

Many counts were recorded for this clonotype. The rearrangement uses TRBV20-1 and TRBJ1-4; 7 nucleotides match TRBD1. Germline-derived CDR1 and CDR2 are DFQATT and SNEGSKA (reference sequence). V shed 3 bases, J shed 4 bases, and the junction held 8 bases outside the gene matches. The CDR3 has 15 amino acids. The CDR3 coding sequence is TGCAGTGCTAGGGAGACAGGGCGGAGTAATGAAAAACTGTTTTTT. This encodes CSARETGRSNEKLFF.

This clonotype has at least ten counts. J is TRBJ2-3 and V is TRBV20-1; 12 positions match TRBD2. The CDR3 extends over 16 amino acids. The trim removed 4 bases at V and 5 bases at J, leaving 10 bases unmatched. Germline assignment: CDR1 DFQATT and CDR2 SNEGSKA (reference sequence). The CDR3 sequence: CSAISRLAGAGDTQYF. The CDR3 DNA follows: TGCAGTGCTATATCAAGACTAGCGGGGGCTGGAGATACGCAGTATTTT.